Given below is one T cell receptor beta chain in context. Its antigen is currently unknown. Here immunoSEQ multiplex PCR was the method, and the copy in TCRdb shows in-frame clones only, minus some. Of about 66,000 clones in the sample, about 86% are singletons; the top ten hold roughly 4.5%. With 2 bases removed from V and 2 bases from J, the gap between germline ends came to 10 bases. CDR3 size: 15 residues. Germline V gene lookup returns CDR1 MDHEN and CDR2 SYDVKM. The data were taken from a study of OX40 agonist ivuxolimab in advanced cancers. Overall study findings and caveats: Expanded peripheral T-cell antigen specificity went undetermined.

Specimen: CD4+ or CD8+ T cells sorted from blood, collected in a trial of the OX40 agonist ivuxolimab. The receptor's source is an adult with an advanced solid tumor such as melanoma, head and neck, liver or kidney cancer. The chain links TRBV28 to TRBJ2-1; D possibly uses TRBD1 or TRBD2 (5 bases each). This CDR3 is CASSLEGLAYNEQFF. The DNA for the CDR3 is TGTGCCAGCAGTTTAGAGGGGCTAGCCTACAATGAGCAGTTCTTC.